Listed here are 15 T cell receptor beta chains from one sample, sequenced in a study of neoadjuvant nivolumab and ipilimumab in lung cancer (dated by TCRdb to about 2020). The label giving this sample's time point can be read as: at surgical resection after neoadjuvant nivolumab +/- ipilimumab. Library preparation used the immunoSEQ multiplex PCR assay. This immuneACCESS table, as held by TCRdb, lists in-frame sequences with V and J called but not all clones. Of the missing ones, under half trace to an unresolved V gene in checked studies; the others have no known cause. Present in this sample are fewer than 40,000 clones, 90% of which were seen just once. Together, the top ten hold around 4.8% of the sample. The source was peripheral blood, collected after neoadjuvant nivolumab, alone or with ipilimumab, at or shortly before surgery. All receptors come from an adult with non-small cell lung cancer.

The table lists this clone with a count of one. This chain connects TRBV18 to TRBJ2-1; 7 bases match TRBD2. The V segment lost 5 bases and the J segment 5 bases; nucleotides outside the gene matches: 6. The CDR3 is made up of 14 amino acids. The germline V gene encodes CDR1 KGHSH and CDR2 LQKENI. The CDR3 reads CASSMSLADNEQFF. The CDR3 coding sequence is TGTGCCAGCTCAATGAGCCTAGCGGACAATGAGCAGTTCTTC.

V gene TRBV2 combines with J gene TRBJ1-5; no reliable D call. CDR3 length: 14 amino acids. V dropped 6 bases and J dropped 7 bases, with 16 bases sitting between them. Germline-derived CDR1 and CDR2 are SNHLY and FYNNEI. The CDR3 spells CASRTPLAGQPQHF. In DNA, the CDR3 is TGTGCCAGCAGGACTCCATTAGCTGGCCAGCCCCAGCATTTT. Complete variable domain (other parts from reference TRBV2 and TRBJ1-5): EPEVTQTPSHQVTQMGQEVILRCVPISNHLYFYWYRQILGQKVEFLVSFYNNEISEKSEIFDDQFSVERPDGSNFTLKIRSTKLEDSAMYFCASRTPLAGQPQHFGDGTRLSIL.

Only one count was recorded for this clone. This chain links TRBV4-1 with TRBJ1-4; D is unresolved. Germline values: CDR1 MGHRA, CDR2 YSYEKL. Trimming took off 1 base at V and 8 bases at J, with 14 bases between the two ends. This CDR3 is built from 15 residues. CDR3 sequence (DNA): TGCGCCAGCAGCCAAGCGACGCTCGTCGGCGAAAAACTGTTTTTT. Translating gives CASSQATLVGEKLFF.

The CDR3 loop is CASSLEGTSTDTQYF. The CDR3 region has the DNA TGTGCCAGCAGCTTAGAGGGGACTAGCACAGATACGCAGTATTTT. The chain joins TRBV7-9 to TRBJ2-3, with a tentative D call TRBD2 (6 bases). CDR1 is SEHNR, CDR2 FQNEAQ, per germline (reference sequence). The V end lost 1 base, the J end lost 0 bases, and 8 bases lay between the germline ends. This CDR3 comprises 15 residues.

This chain links TRBV14 with TRBJ2-3; TRBD1 matches at 11 bases. CDR1 SGHDN and CDR2 FVKESK come from the germline V gene. V gave up 5 bases and J gave up 5 bases; unmatched junction bases: 9. CDR3 length: 16 amino acids. CDR3 loop: CASSSLRGQGVDTQYF. The CDR3 DNA sequence: TGTGCCAGCAGCTCCCTTAGGGGACAGGGGGTAGATACGCAGTATTTT.

The rearrangement uses TRBV9 and TRBJ1-2; D ambiguous. V lost 0 bases and J lost 3, with 6 bases in between. CDR3 length equals 13 residues. The germline gives CDR1 SGDLS, CDR2 YYNGEE. CDR3 bases: TGTGCCAGCAGCGTAGTGGGTGACTATGGCTACACCTTC. This encodes CASSVVGDYGYTF.

The CDR3 loop reads CASSVHRDTEAFF. The CDR3, as DNA: TGCGCCAGCAGCGTCCACAGGGACACTGAAGCTTTCTTT. This chain connects TRBV5-1 to TRBJ1-1; D is perhaps TRBD1 (6 bases). V was cut by 4 bases and J by 3 bases, with 10 bases left in between. CDR3 length: 13 residues. Germline V gene lookup returns CDR1 SGHRS and CDR2 YFSETQ.

The V gene is TRBV7-9, the J gene TRBJ1-1; D is uncertain. The CDR3 extends over 13 amino acids. Germline values: CDR1 SEHNR, CDR2 FQNEAQ (reference sequence). V was pared by 5 bases and J by 1 base, with 8 bases between. CDR3 coding DNA: TGTGCCAGCAGCCGCAGTGGGAACACTGAAGCTTTCTTT. Amino acids: CASSRSGNTEAFF.

The V gene is TRBV7-2, the J gene TRBJ2-3; 10 positions match TRBD2. This CDR3 is built from 17 residues. Trimming removed 4 bases from V and 5 bases from J; junction bases left unmatched: 12. Germline values: CDR1 SGHTA, CDR2 FQGNSA. The CDR3 reads CASSWASGGAKLDTQYF. In nucleotides, the CDR3 is TGTGCCAGCAGCTGGGCAAGCGGGGGGGCCAAGTTAGATACGCAGTATTTT.

The chain employs TRBV10-1 and TRBJ1-6; TRBD1 might be the D (6 bases). The CDR3 is 14 residues long. The V and J ends lost 5 bases and 9 bases respectively, with 14 bases between them. Germline values: CDR1 WNHNN, CDR2 SYGVQD (reference sequence). CDR3 sequence reads: CASSSSGDGSPLHF. In nucleotides, the CDR3 is TGCGCCAGCAGTAGTTCAGGGGATGGTTCACCCCTCCACTTT.

The chain combines TRBV2 with TRBJ1-6, with TRBD1 matching 7 bases. CDR3 length equals 13 residues. CDR1 is SNHLY, CDR2 FYNNEI, per germline. After removal of 4 bases from V and 6 bases from J, the junction contained 0 bases not matched to a gene. The CDR3 reads CASSGDSNSPLHF. CDR3 nucleotides: TGTGCCAGCAGTGGGGACAGTAATTCACCCCTCCACTTT. The full variable domain, rest sourced from reference TRBV2 and TRBJ1-6, is EPEVTQTPSHQVTQMGQEVILRCVPISNHLYFYWYRQILGQKVEFLVSFYNNEISEKSEIFDDQFSVERPDGSNFTLKIRSTKLEDSAMYFCASSGDSNSPLHFGNGTRLTVT.

The chain links TRBV7-9 to TRBJ2-1; weak D call: TRBD1 (5 bases). Germline loops: CDR1 SEHNR, CDR2 FQNEAQ (reference sequence). This CDR3 is 15 amino acids long. The ends were cut back, 7 bases at V and 5 bases at J, with 18 bases in the middle. CDR3 DNA sequence: TGTGCCAGCATCCCCTCTGGGCAGGGAAACAATGAGCAGTTCTTC. It encodes CASIPSGQGNNEQFF. Together with reference TRBV7-9 and TRBJ2-1, the CDR3 gives the full variable domain: DTGVSQNPRHKITKRGQNVTFRCDPISEHNRLYWYRQTLGQGPEFLTYFQNEAQLEKSRLLSDRFSAERPKGSFSTLEIQRTEQGDSAMYLCASIPSGQGNNEQFFGPGTRLTVL.

This clone was counted a few times. J is TRBJ1-6 and V is TRBV28, with TRBD1 as a possible D gene (5 bases). The CDR3 is 16 amino acids. Trimming pared 7 bases from V and 7 bases from J, leaving 20 bases between. Germline V gives CDR1 MDHEN, CDR2 SYDVKM. CDR3 in amino acids: CASKKQGESSNSPLHF. The DNA of the CDR3 is TGTGCCAGCAAAAAACAAGGGGAGTCATCCAATTCACCCCTCCACTTT. The whole variable domain, remainder taken from reference TRBV28 and TRBJ1-6, is DVKVTQSSRYLVKRTGEKVFLECVQDMDHENMFWYRQDPGLGLRLIYFSYDVKMKEKGDIPEGYSVSREKKERFSLILESASTNQTSMYLCASKKQGESSNSPLHFGNGTRLTVT.

The table lists this clone with a few counts. This CDR3 reads CASSLFAGANVLTF. The DNA of the CDR3 is TGTGCCAGCAGCTTATTTGCTGGGGCCAACGTCCTGACTTTC. The chain couples TRBV7-2 to TRBJ2-6; D is undetermined. The CDR3 is made up of 14 amino acids. Germline assignment: CDR1 SGHTA and CDR2 FQGNSA. Trimming removed 2 bases from V and 2 bases from J, with 4 bases in between.

In its sample, this clone was seen a few times. J is TRBJ2-7 and V is TRBV29-1; D not certain. CDR1 and CDR2 from the germline V gene are SQVTM and ANQGSEA. V lost 7 bases to trimming and J lost 6 bases, with 16 bases between them. The CDR3 has 12 residues. Here the CDR3 DNA reads TGCAGCGCTGAGACAAACCTACGCGAGCAGTACTTC. This sequence encodes CSAETNLREQYF.